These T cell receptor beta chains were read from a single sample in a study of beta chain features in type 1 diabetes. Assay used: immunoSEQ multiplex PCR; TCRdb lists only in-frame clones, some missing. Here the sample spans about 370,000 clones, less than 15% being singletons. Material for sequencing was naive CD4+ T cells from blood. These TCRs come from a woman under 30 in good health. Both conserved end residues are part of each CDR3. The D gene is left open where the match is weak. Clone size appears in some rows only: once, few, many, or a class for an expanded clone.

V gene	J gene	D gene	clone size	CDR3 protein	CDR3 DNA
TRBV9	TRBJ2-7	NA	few	CASSVGGGPPYEQYF	TGTGCCAGCAGCGTAGGTGGCGGGCCTCCCTACGAGCAGTACTTC
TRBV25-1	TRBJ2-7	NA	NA	CASSEAWTAYEQYF	TGTGCCAGCAGTGAAGCCTGGACAGCCTACGAGCAGTACTTC
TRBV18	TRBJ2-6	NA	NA	CASSPLLGGSGANVLTF	TGTGCCAGCTCACCCCTCCTAGGGGGCTCTGGGGCCAACGTCCTGACTTTC
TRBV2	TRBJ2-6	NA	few	CASSRGTGANVLTF	TGTGCCAGCAGTAGGGGGACCGGGGCCAACGTCCTGACTTTC
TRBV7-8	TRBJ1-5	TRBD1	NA	CASSLVLGQGNQPQHF	TGTGCCAGCAGCTTAGTCTTGGGACAGGGAAATCAGCCCCAGCATTTT
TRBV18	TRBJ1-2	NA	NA	CASSPGSYYGYTF	TGTGCCAGCTCACCGGGCAGCTACTATGGCTACACCTTC
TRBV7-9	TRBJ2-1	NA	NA	CASGEAVLSYNEQFF	TGTGCCAGCGGGGAGGCGGTACTCTCCTACAATGAGCAGTTCTTC
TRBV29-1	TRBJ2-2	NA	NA	CSVAQNTGELFF	TGCAGCGTTGCCCAGAACACCGGGGAGCTGTTTTTT
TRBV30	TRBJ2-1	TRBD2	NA	CAWSPGLGGYNEQFF	TGTGCCTGGAGCCCGGGACTAGGGGGTTACAATGAGCAGTTCTTC
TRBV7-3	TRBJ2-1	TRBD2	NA	CASSFTLAGIYNEQFF	TGTGCCAGCAGCTTTACCCTAGCGGGAATCTACAATGAGCAGTTCTTC
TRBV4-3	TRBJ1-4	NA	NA	CASSQDPGNEKLFF	TGCGCCAGCAGCCAAGATCCGGGAAATGAAAAACTGTTTTTT
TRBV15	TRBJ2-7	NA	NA	CATSRGPGFYEQYF	TGTGCCACCAGCAGAGGGCCAGGGTTCTACGAGCAGTACTTC
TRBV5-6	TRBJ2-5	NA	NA	CASSSLTGSYQETQYF	TGTGCCAGCAGCTCGCTGACAGGATCCTACCAAGAGACCCAGTACTTC
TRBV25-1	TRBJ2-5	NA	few	CASSERDTIAGKAETQYF	TGTGCCAGCAGTGAGAGGGACACTATAGCGGGCAAGGCGGAGACCCAGTACTTC
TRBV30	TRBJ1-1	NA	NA	CAWTPTTGTGMAEAFF	TGTGCCTGGACTCCAACTACAGGAACAGGGATGGCTGAAGCTTTCTTT
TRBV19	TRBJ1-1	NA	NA	CASMWDSNTEAFF	TGTGCCAGTATGTGGGACTCGAACACTGAAGCTTTCTTT
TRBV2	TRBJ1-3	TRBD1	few	CASSEAQGGRTTIYF	TGTGCCAGCAGTGAAGCGCAGGGGGGCCGGACCACCATATATTTT
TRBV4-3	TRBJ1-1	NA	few	CASSQENREAFF	TGCGCCAGCAGCCAAGAGAACAGGGAAGCTTTCTTT
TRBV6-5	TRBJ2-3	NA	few	CASSYKTGHPDTQYF	TGTGCCAGCAGTTATAAGACCGGACACCCGGATACGCAGTATTTT
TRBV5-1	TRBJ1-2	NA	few	CASTPRQADGYTF	TGCGCCAGCACCCCCCGACAGGCTGACGGCTACACCTTC
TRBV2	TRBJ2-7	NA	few	CASKLEVGVASYEQYF	TGTGCCAGCAAGCTCGAGGTCGGGGTAGCATCCTACGAGCAGTACTTC
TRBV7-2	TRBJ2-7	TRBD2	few	CASSLAPTGGYEQYF	TGTGCCAGCAGCTTAGCCCCTACGGGAGGCTACGAGCAGTACTTC
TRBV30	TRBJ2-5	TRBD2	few	CAWSVLAGVRGETQYF	TGTGCCTGGAGTGTACTAGCGGGAGTTCGCGGTGAGACCCAGTACTTC
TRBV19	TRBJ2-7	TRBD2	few	CASGPGLAGGSASYEQYF	TGTGCCAGTGGACCGGGACTAGCGGGAGGCTCGGCATCCTACGAGCAGTACTTC
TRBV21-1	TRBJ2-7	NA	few	CASSWRTGSYEQYF	TGTGCCAGCAGCTGGAGGACAGGCTCCTACGAGCAGTACTTC
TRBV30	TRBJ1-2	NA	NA	CAWSVNRQDGYTF	TGTGCCTGGAGTGTAAACAGGCAGGATGGCTACACCTTC
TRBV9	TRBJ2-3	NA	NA	CASSAQRQGGADTQYF	TGTGCCAGCAGCGCTCAGAGGCAGGGCGGTGCAGATACGCAGTATTTT
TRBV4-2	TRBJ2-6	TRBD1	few	CASSLQYRGSSAHSGANVLTF	TGTGCCAGCAGCCTGCAGTACAGGGGGAGCTCCGCCCACTCTGGGGCCAACGTCCTGACTTTC
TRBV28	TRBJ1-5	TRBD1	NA	CASSLAQGGRGQPQHF	TGTGCCAGCAGTTTAGCGCAGGGGGGAAGGGGCCAGCCCCAGCATTTT
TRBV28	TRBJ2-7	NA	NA	CASSFEAGHPYEQYF	TGTGCCAGCAGCTTTGAAGCGGGCCACCCCTACGAGCAGTACTTC
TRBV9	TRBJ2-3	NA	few	CASSVVVGGTQGDTQYF	TGTGCCAGCAGCGTAGTTGTTGGCGGAACTCAAGGAGATACGCAGTATTTT